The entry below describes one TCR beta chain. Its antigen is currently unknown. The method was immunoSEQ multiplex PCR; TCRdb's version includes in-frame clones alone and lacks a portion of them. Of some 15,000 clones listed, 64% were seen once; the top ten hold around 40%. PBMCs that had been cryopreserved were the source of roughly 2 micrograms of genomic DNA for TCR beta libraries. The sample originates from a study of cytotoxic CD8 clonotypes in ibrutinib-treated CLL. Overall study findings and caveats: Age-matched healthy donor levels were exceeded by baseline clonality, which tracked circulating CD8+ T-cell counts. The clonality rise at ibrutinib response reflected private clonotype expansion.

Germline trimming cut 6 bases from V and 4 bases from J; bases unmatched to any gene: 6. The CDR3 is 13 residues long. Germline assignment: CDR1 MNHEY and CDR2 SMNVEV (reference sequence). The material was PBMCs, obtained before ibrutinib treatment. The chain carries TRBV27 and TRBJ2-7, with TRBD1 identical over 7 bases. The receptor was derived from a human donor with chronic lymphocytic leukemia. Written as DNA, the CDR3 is TGTGCCAGCAGCCGGGACAGATTATACGAGCAGTACTTC. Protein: CASSRDRLYEQYF.